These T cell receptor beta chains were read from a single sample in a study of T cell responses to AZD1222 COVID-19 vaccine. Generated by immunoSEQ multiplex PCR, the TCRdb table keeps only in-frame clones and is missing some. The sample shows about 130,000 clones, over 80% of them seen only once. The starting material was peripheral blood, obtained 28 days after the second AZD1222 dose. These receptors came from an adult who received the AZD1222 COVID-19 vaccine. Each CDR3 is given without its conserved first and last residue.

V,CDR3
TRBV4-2,ASSQDLAGGTDTQY
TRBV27,ASKSGWVGANVLT
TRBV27,ASSLTRTDTQY
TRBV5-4,ASSLLGAGELF
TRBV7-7,ASTHQRGNQETQY
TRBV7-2,ASSLSWEQY
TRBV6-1,ASSEMGARDAEAF
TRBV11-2,ASSKPHTGAYT
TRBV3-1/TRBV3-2,ASSQGAQGIKKLF
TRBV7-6,ASSLEGRDNSPLH
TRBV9,ASSAGAKTYEQY
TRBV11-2,ASSFGGNSYEQY
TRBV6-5,ASSYKGQGDEQY
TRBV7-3,ASSLIQGQPQH
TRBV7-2,ASSPTANYGYT
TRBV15,ATTRDKDTNQPQH
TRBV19,ASSKGGLAAPYNEQF
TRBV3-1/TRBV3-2,ASSQGQGLYNEQF
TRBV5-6,ASSSTGVWPQH
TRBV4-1,ASSQDPGGGQPQH
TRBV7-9,ASSNPGGGDYEQY
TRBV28,ASSSKGYEQY
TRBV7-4,ASSPWTGVYNSPLH
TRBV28,ASSQYLAGGRNEQF
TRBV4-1,ASSQALGAGYT
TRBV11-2,ASSLVRGGASVTQY
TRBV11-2,ASSLAFRNSGNTIY
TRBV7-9,ASSLWGRTPTDTQY
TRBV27,ASSLGQGLSPLH
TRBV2,ASSERQSESPLH
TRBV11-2,ASSLQGGPYEQY
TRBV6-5,ATRGEVGSRGYT
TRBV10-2,ASSDRLAGRETQY
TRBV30,AWSVFTEAF
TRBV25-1,ASSERQETQY
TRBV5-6,ASSRDTGELF
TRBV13,ASSSTGQNYGYT
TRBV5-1,ASRPYRDRAATNEKLF
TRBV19,ASSIYREGTQY
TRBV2,ASRQGFSGNTIY
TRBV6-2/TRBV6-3,ASSYTPDRVDGYT
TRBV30,AWSVPGSYEQY
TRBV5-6,ASSLFGGPSTDTQY
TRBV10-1,ASIMVRSLGGTSTDTQY
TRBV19,ASSIWRGRRAF
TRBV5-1,ASGQTTRTRTDTQY
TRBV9,ASSLGGTGFYEQY
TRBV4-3,ASSQEGFDYGYT
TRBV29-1,SVGPEKKGYGYT
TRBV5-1,ASHHSNRDRVYEQY
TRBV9,ASSADMSSEAF
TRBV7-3,ASSLYGANVLT
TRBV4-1,ASSQVSTLGSYGYT